These T cell receptor beta chains were read from a single sample in a study of T cell responses to AZD1222 COVID-19 vaccine. Generated by immunoSEQ multiplex PCR, the TCRdb table keeps only in-frame clones and is missing some. The table shows about 170,000 clones, with around 88% occurring only once. This specimen was peripheral blood, taken 28 days after the second AZD1222 dose. These receptors all stem from an adult who received the AZD1222 COVID-19 vaccine. Both conserved end residues are part of each CDR3. The D gene is left open where the match is weak. Where a row states a size, it is once, few, many or the class of an expanded clone; other rows omit it.

V gene,clone size,J gene,D gene,CDR3 protein,CDR3 DNA
TRBV29-1,NA,TRBJ2-7,NA,CSVVTGYTYEQYF,TGCAGCGTTGTCACAGGTTATACCTACGAGCAGTACTTC
TRBV29-1,NA,TRBJ1-2,NA,CSVDFVGVRRDGYTF,TGCAGCGTTGATTTTGTGGGGGTGAGGAGGGATGGCTACACCTTC
TRBV5-1,NA,TRBJ1-4,NA,CASSSDQEKLFF,TGCGCCAGCAGCTCGGACCAGGAAAAACTGTTTTTT
TRBV19,NA,TRBJ2-3,NA,CASSTSTGSGYTDTQYF,TGTGCCAGTAGTACTTCGACTGGGAGCGGATACACAGATACGCAGTATTTT
TRBV11-2,NA,TRBJ2-5,TRBD2,CASSLKASGGPGETQYF,TGTGCCAGCAGCTTAAAGGCTAGCGGGGGGCCCGGGGAGACCCAGTACTTC
TRBV2,NA,TRBJ2-5,TRBD1,CASSSGDRGKETQYF,TGTGCCAGCAGTTCCGGGGACAGGGGAAAGGAGACCCAGTACTTC
TRBV19,NA,TRBJ2-3,TRBD2,CASSAGGGTDTQYF,TGTGCCAGTAGTGCTGGGGGGGGCACAGATACGCAGTATTTT
TRBV18,NA,TRBJ1-1,NA,CASSQLGLLNTEAFF,TGTGCCAGCTCCCAACTGGGACTGCTGAACACTGAAGCTTTCTTT
TRBV5-1,NA,TRBJ1-4,NA,CASSLELGNEKLFF,TGCGCCAGCAGCTTGGAGTTGGGGAATGAAAAACTGTTTTTT
TRBV19,NA,TRBJ1-4,NA,CASSDSRGPSFEKLFF,TGTGCCAGTAGTGACTCCCGGGGCCCCAGCTTTGAAAAACTGTTTTTT
TRBV19,few,TRBJ2-3,NA,CASSIQAGRSDTQYF,TGTGCCAGTAGTATTCAGGCAGGCCGATCCGATACGCAGTATTTT
TRBV7-6,few,TRBJ2-7,NA,CASSFLMGGLSEQYF,TGTGCCAGCAGCTTTCTTATGGGGGGCTTGAGCGAGCAGTACTTC
TRBV19,NA,TRBJ1-5,TRBD1,CASSLIQGPEPQHF,TGTGCCAGTAGCTTAATACAGGGGCCGGAGCCCCAGCATTTT
TRBV27,few,TRBJ1-6,NA,CASSPGYRMGGSPLHF,TGTGCCAGCAGTCCGGGATACAGGATGGGGGGATCACCCCTCCACTTT
TRBV9,NA,TRBJ2-7,NA,CASSTRALWGGEQYF,TGTGCCAGCAGCACGCGGGCCTTGTGGGGAGGCGAGCAGTACTTC
TRBV30,NA,TRBJ2-5,NA,CAWMRQGTQYF,TGTGCCTGGATGCGTCAAGGGACCCAGTACTTC